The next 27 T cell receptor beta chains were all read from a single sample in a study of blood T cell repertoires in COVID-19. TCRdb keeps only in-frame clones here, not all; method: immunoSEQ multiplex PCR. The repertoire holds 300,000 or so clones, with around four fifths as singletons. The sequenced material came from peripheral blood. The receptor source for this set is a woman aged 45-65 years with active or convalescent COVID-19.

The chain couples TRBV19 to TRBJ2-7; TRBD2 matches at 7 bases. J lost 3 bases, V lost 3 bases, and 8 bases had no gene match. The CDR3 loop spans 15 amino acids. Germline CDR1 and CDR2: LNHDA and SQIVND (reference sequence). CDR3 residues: CASSMGTSDYYEQYF. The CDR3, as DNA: TGTGCCAGTAGTATGGGAACTAGCGATTACTACGAGCAGTACTTC.

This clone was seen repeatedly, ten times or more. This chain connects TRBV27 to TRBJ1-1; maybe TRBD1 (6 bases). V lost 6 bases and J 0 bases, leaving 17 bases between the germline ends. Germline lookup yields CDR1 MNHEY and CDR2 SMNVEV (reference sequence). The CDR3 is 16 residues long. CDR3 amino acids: CASRRATGLMNTEAFF. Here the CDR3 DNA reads TGTGCCAGCAGACGCGCGACAGGCCTCATGAACACTGAAGCTTTCTTT.

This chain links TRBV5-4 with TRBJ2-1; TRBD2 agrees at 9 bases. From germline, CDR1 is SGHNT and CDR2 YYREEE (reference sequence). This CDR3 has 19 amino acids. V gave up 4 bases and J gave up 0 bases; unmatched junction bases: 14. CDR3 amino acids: CASSPAGGSGSPSYNEQFF. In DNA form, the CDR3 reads TGTGCCAGCAGCCCCGCCGGTGGTAGCGGGAGTCCCTCCTACAATGAGCAGTTCTTC.

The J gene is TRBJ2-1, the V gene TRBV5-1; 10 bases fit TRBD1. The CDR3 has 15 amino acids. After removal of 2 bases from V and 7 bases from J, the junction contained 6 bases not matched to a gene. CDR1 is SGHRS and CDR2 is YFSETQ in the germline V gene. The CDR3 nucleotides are TGCGCCAGCAGCTTCCAGACAGGGGGCACAAATGAGCAGTTCTTC. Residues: CASSFQTGGTNEQFF.

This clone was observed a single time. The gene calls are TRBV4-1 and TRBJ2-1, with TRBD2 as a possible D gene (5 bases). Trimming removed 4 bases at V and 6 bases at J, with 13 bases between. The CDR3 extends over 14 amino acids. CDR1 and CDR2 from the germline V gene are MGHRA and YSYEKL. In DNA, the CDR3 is TGCGCCAGCAGCCGGCGGGCGTTAGTCAATGAGCAGTTCTTC. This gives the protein CASSRRALVNEQFF.

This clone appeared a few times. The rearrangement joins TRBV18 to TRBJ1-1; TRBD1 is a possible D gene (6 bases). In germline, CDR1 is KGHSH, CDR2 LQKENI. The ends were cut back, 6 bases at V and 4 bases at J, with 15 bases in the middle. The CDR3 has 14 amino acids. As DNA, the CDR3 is TGTGCCAGCTCCCCGGTCTCAGGGGCCACTGAAGCTTTCTTT. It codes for CASSPVSGATEAFF.

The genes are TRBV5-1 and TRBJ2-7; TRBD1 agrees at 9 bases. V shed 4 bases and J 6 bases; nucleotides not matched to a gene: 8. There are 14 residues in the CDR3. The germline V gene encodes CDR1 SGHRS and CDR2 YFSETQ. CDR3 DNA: TGCGCCAGCAGCCCCCGGGACAGGGACGTCGAGCAGTACTTC. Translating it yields CASSPRDRDVEQYF.

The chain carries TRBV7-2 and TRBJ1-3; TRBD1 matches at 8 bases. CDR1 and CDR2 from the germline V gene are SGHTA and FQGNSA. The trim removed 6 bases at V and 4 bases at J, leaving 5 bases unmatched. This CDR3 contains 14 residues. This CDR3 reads CASSSGQGGNTIYF. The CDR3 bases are TGTGCCAGCAGTTCCGGACAGGGAGGAAACACCATATATTTT.

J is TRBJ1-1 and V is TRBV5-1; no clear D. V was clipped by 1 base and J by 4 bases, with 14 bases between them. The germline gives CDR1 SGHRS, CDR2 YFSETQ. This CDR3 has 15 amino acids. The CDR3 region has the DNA TGCGCCAGCAGCTTGAACGCGGGTCACGGCACTGAAGCTTTCTTT. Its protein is CASSLNAGHGTEAFF.

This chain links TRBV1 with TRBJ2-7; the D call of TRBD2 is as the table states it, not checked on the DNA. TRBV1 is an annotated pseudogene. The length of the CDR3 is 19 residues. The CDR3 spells CTSSQGGGGLAGPSYEQYF. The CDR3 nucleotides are TGCACCAGCAGCCAAGGGGGGGGTGGACTAGCGGGACCCTCCTACGAGCAGTACTTC.

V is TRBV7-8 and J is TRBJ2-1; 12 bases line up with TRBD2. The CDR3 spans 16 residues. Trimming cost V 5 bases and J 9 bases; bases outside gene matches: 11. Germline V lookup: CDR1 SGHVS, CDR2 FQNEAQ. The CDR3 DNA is TGTGCCAGCAGCATGACTAGCGGGAGCAGGGGTAGTGAGCAGTTCTTC. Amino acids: CASSMTSGSRGSEQFF.

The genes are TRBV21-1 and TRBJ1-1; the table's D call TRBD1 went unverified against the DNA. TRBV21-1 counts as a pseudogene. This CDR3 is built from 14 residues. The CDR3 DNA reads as TGTGCCAGTCTAGGGGACAGAGAGAACACTGAAGCTTTCTTT. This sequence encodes CASLGDRENTEAFF.

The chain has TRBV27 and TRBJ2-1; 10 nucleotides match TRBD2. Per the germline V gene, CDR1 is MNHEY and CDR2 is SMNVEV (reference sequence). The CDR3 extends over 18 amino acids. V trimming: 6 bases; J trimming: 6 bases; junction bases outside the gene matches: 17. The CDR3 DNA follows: TGTGCCAGCAGCCCTTCGTCCCCCCTAGCGGGAGCCCCCAATGAGCAGTTCTTC. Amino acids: CASSPSSPLAGAPNEQFF.

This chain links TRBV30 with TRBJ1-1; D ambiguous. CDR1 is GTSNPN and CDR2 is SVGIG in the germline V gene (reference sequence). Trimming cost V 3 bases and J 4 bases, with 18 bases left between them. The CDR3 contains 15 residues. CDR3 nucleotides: TGTGCCTGGAGGTCTATGGGCTCTAAGTTCACTGAAGCTTTCTTT. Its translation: CAWRSMGSKFTEAFF.

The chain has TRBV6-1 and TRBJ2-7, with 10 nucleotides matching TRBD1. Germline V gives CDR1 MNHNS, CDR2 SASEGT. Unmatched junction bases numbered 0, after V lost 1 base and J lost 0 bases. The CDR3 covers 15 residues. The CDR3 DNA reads TGTGCCAGCAGTGAAGGGACAGGGGGCTCCTACGAGCAGTACTTC. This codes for CASSEGTGGSYEQYF.

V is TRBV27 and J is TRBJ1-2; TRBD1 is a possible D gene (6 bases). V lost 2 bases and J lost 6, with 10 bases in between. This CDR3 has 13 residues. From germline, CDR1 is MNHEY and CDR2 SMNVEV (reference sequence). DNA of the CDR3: TGTGCCAGCAGTTTAATAGGGGGTAATGGCTACACCTTC. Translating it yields CASSLIGGNGYTF.

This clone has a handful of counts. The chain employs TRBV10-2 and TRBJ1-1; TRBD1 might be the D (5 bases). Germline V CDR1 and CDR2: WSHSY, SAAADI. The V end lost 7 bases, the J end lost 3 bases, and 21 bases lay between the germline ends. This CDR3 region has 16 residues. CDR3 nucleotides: TGCGCCAGCAAGCCGGCCGAGAAGGGAGGGGACACTGAAGCTTTCTTT. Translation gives CASKPAEKGGDTEAFF.

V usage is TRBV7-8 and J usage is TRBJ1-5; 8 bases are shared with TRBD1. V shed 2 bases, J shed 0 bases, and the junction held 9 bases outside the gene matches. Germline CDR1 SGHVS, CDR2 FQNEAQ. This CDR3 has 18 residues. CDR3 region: CASSLIGTGDYSNQPQHF. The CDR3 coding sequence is TGTGCCAGCAGCTTAATCGGGACAGGCGATTATAGCAATCAGCCCCAGCATTTT.

CDR3 nucleotide sequence: TGTGCCAGCAGCTCGGACAGGGTTAAAGGGACGACTGAAGCTTTCTTT. It translates to CASSSDRVKGTTEAFF. The rearrangement links TRBV7-9 to TRBJ1-1, with 8 bases that match TRBD1. The CDR3 contains 16 residues. Germline V CDR1 and CDR2: SEHNR, FQNEAQ (reference sequence). With 4 bases clipped from V and 5 bases from J, the junction kept 12 bases outside the gene matches.

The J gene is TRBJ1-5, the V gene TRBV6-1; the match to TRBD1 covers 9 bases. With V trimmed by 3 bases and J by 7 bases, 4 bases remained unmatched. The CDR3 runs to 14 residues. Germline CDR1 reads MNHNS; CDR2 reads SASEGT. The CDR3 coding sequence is TGTGCCAGCAGTGAGGATACAGGGGGCCAGCCCCAGCATTTT. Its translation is CASSEDTGGQPQHF.

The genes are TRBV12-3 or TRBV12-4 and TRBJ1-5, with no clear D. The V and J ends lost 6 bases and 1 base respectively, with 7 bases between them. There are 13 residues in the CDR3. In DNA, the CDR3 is TGTGCCAGCAGCGGAGCGAGCAATCAGCCCCAGCATTTT. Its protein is CASSGASNQPQHF.

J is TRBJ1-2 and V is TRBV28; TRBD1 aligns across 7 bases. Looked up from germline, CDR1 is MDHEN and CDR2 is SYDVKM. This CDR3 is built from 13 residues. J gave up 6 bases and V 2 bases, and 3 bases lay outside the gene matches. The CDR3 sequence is CASSLEGAHGYTF. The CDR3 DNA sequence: TGTGCCAGCAGTTTAGAGGGGGCCCATGGCTACACCTTC.

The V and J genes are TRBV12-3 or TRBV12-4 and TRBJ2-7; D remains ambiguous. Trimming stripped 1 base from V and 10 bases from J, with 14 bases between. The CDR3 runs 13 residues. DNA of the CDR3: TGTGCCAGCAGTTTAGGGCAGGTCGCCGACCAGTACTTC. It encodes CASSLGQVADQYF.

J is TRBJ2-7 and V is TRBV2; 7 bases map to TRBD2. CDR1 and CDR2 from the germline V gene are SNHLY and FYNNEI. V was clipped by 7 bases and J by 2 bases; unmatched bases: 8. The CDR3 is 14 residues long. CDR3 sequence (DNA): TGTGCCAGCAACTCCGGGACTATCACCTACGAGCAGTACTTC. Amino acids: CASNSGTITYEQYF.

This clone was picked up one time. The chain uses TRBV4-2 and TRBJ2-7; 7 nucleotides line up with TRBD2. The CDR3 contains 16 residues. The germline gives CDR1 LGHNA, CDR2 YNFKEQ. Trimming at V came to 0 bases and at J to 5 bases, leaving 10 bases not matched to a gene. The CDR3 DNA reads TGTGCCAGCAGCCAAGATCTTTGGTCAGGGAGGGACGAGCAGTACTTC. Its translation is CASSQDLWSGRDEQYF.

The CDR3 here is CASSSSGRANEQFF. DNA of the CDR3: TGTGCCAGCAGTTCTAGCGGGAGGGCCAATGAGCAGTTCTTC. The V gene is TRBV2, the J gene TRBJ2-1; 12 nucleotides agree with TRBD2. J was trimmed by 6 bases and V by 5 bases; bases with no gene match: 2. The CDR3 runs to 14 residues. The germline CDR1 and CDR2 sequences are SNHLY and FYNNEI.

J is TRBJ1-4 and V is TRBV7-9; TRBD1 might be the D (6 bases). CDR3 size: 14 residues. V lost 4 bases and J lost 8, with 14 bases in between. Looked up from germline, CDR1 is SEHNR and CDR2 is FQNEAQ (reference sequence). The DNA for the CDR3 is TGTGCCAGCAGCTCCCAACAGGGTGACGAAAAACTGTTTTTT. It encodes CASSSQQGDEKLFF. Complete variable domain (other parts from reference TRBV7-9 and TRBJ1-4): DTGVSQNPRHKITKRGQNVTFRCDPISEHNRLYWYRQTLGQGPEFLTYFQNEAQLEKSRLLSDRFSAERPKGSFSTLEIQRTEQGDSAMYLCASSSQQGDEKLFFGSGTQLSVL.